The 14 T cell receptor beta chains below were found in one sample sequenced in a study of CXCR3-negative and CXCR3-positive naive CD8 T cells. General observations from the study: Compared with CXCR3-negative naive cells, CXCR3-positive naive cells showed more hydrophobic TRB CDR3s.

TRB cDNA was prepared as libraries by UMI-labeled 5' RACE. No DNA is given; TCRdb re-called the 5' RACE reads and lists each CDR3 protein once. Listed are about 150,000 distinct CDR3 sequences; 0.49% falls within the top ten. These TCRs' antigens remain unknown. Sequenced input: naive CXCR3+ CD8+ T cells from blood. This sample's subset: CD45RO-CCR7+CD27+CD95- naive CD8+ T cells expressing CXCR3 (TNR3+). These receptors were obtained from a human donor in good health. Some clones in this sample may be carry-over from other donors' samples.

The chain has TRBV10-2 and TRBJ2-3; the TCRdb D gene call, TRBD2, has no DNA to confirm it. Germline loops: CDR1 WSHSY, CDR2 SAAADI. This CDR3 is 14 amino acids long. This CDR3 reads CATGLAGRTDTQYF.

The V gene is TRBV20-1, the J gene TRBJ2-3; the TCRdb D gene call, TRBD2, has no DNA to confirm it. CDR1 is DFQATT and CDR2 is SNEGSKA in the germline V gene (reference sequence). The length of the CDR3 is 17 residues. The CDR3 is CSARWQGSLLSTDTQYF.

The chain uses TRBV4-3 and TRBJ2-1; TCRdb selects TRBD2, and the lack of DNA leaves this call unchecked. CDR1 and CDR2 (germline): LGHNA, YSLEER. The CDR3 covers 16 residues. CDR3 in amino acids: CSSSQDSGPAYNEQFF.

The chain employs TRBV6-2 or TRBV6-3 and TRBJ2-5; lacking DNA, the TRBD2 call made by TCRdb goes unchecked. Germline V lookup: CDR1 MNHEY, CDR2 SVGEGT. This CDR3 has 16 residues. The CDR3 protein is CASSKLSGGAEETQYF.

The chain employs TRBV2 and TRBJ2-3; the TCRdb D gene call, TRBD2, has no DNA to confirm it. The CDR3 is 15 residues long. Germline values: CDR1 SNHLY, CDR2 FYNNEI. CDR3 sequence reads: CASRGLAELEDTQYF.

V and J are TRBV29-1 and TRBJ2-5; as DNA is missing, the TRBD1 call by TCRdb cannot be tested. Germline V gene data show CDR1 as SQVTM and CDR2 as ANQGSEA. The CDR3 length is 13 residues. CDR3 in amino acids: CSVRYPGVETQYF.

The chain employs TRBV29-1 and TRBJ2-7; the D call from TCRdb, TRBD1, cannot be confirmed without DNA. Looked up from germline, CDR1 is SQVTM and CDR2 is ANQGSEA. The CDR3 has 12 residues. CDR3 loop: CSVVSTAYEQYF.

The chain joins TRBV29-1 to TRBJ2-7; the D gene TCRdb calls, TRBD1, cannot be checked with no DNA. Germline lookup yields CDR1 SQVTM and CDR2 ANQGSEA. The CDR3 runs to 14 residues. The CDR3 protein is CSVDGGGPSYEQYF.

The rearrangement links TRBV5-1 to TRBJ2-7. The length of the CDR3 is 13 residues. Germline CDR1 is SGHRS and CDR2 is YFSETQ. CDR3 in amino acids: CASSLPDPYEQYF.

V usage is TRBV4-3 and J usage is TRBJ2-3; TCRdb returns TRBD1, unconfirmable since there is no DNA. This CDR3 has 15 amino acids. Germline V lookup: CDR1 LGHNA, CDR2 YSLEER. CDR3 sequence reads: CASSQEVRAQAKQYF.

The chain combines TRBV20-1 with TRBJ1-3; the D call from TCRdb, TRBD1, cannot be confirmed without DNA. Per germline, CDR1 DFQATT and CDR2 SNEGSKA (reference sequence). The CDR3 contains 14 residues. The CDR3 loop reads CSAKGQVDGNTIYF.

This chain joins TRBV9 and TRBJ1-2; TCRdb designates TRBD1, a call that cannot be tested without DNA. Germline V CDR1 and CDR2: SGDLS, YYNGEE. The CDR3 contains 16 residues. The CDR3 spells CASSVNVGGAGYGYTF.

The chain recombines TRBV14 with TRBJ1-5; TCRdb names TRBD1, which stays unverified in the absence of DNA. Germline V lookup: CDR1 SGHDN, CDR2 FVKESK. This CDR3 is 14 amino acids long. The CDR3 spells CASSHTGTNQPQHF.

V usage is TRBV4-2 and J usage is TRBJ1-1; TCRdb calls TRBD1, which cannot be checked without DNA. Germline-derived CDR1 and CDR2 are LGHNA and YNFKEQ. CDR3 length: 16 amino acids. CDR3 sequence: CASSQDIWAMNTEAFF.